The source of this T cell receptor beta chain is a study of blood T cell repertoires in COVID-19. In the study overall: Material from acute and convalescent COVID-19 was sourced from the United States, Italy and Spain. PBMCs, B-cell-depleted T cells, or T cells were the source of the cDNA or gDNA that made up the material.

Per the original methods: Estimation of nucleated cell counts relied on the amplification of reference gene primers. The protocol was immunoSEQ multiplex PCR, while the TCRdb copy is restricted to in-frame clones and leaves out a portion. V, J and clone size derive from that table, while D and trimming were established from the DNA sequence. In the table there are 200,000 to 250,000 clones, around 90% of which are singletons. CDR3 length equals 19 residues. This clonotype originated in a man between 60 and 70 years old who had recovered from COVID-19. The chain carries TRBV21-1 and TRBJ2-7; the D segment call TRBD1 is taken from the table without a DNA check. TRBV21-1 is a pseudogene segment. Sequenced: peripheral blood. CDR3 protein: CASSKGAFLREGNTYEQYF. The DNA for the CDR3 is TGTGCCAGCAGCAAAGGGGCCTTCCTCAGGGAAGGTAATACCTACGAGCAGTACTTC.